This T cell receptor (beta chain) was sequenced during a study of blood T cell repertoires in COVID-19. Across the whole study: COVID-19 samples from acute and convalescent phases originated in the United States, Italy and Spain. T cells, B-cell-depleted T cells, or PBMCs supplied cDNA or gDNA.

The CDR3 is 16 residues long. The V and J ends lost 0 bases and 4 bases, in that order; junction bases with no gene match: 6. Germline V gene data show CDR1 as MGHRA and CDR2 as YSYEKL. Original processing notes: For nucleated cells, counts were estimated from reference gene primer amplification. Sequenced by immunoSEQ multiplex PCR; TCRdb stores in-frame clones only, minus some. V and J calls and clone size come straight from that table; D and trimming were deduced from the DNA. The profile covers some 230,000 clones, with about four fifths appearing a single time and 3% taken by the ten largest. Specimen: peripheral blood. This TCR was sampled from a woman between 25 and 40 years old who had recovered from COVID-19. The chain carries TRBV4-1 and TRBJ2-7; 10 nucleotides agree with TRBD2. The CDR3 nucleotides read TGCGCCAGCAGCCAAGACAGCGGGAGGGCGAAATACGAGCAGTACTTC. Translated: CASSQDSGRAKYEQYF.